One and the same sample provided the 22 T cell receptor beta chains below, sequenced in a study of cytomegalovirus exposure and HLA in healthy donors (dated by TCRdb to the late 2010s). The method behind the library was the immunoSEQ multiplex PCR assay. For the multiplex PCR, a mixture combining 60 forward primers for TCR Vbeta segments and 13 reverse primers for TCR Jbeta segments was used. What TCRdb holds here is the immuneACCESS table cut down to in-frame rearrangements. Part of the clones is not present; checked against another copy, under half of the missing clones reflect an unresolved V gene, and the others are unexplained. The sample table lists 170,000 or so clones, 80% to 85% of them with a count of one. In total, the top ten clones hold about 2.2% of the sample. The sample taken for sequencing was PBMCs. These receptors came from a woman aged 30 to 39 in good health and CMV-seronegative.

The rearrangement joins TRBV14 to TRBJ2-7, with D possibly matching TRBD1 (6 bases). The CDR3 is 14 amino acids. Germline assignment: CDR1 SGHDN and CDR2 FVKESK. Trimming left V 1 base short and J 2 bases short, with 9 bases between. The CDR3 loop reads CASSQGEGAYEQYF. In nucleotides, the CDR3 is TGTGCCAGCAGCCAAGGCGAGGGGGCCTACGAGCAGTACTTC. The variable domain in full, completed from reference TRBV14 and TRBJ2-7, reads EAGVTQFPSHSVIEKGQTVTLRCDPISGHDNLYWYRRVMGKEIKFLLHFVKESKQDESGMPNNRFLAERTGGTYSTLKVQPAELEDSGVYFCASSQGEGAYEQYFGPGTRLTVT.

The chain recombines TRBV5-8 with TRBJ2-7; 8 nucleotides line up with TRBD1. Trimming removed 0 bases from V and 2 bases from J; junction bases left unmatched: 4. This CDR3 has 15 residues. The germline gives CDR1 SGHTS, CDR2 YDEGEE. CDR3 residues: CASSLGQGAPYEQYF. The CDR3 bases are TGTGCCAGCAGCTTGGGGCAGGGGGCTCCCTACGAGCAGTACTTC.

The CDR3, as DNA: TGTGCCAGCAGCACCGGGGGGGCACGAAGGGAGACCCAGTACTTC. It encodes CASSTGGARRETQYF. This chain links TRBV28 with TRBJ2-5; 8 nucleotides agree with TRBD2. This CDR3 has 15 residues. The V segment lost 6 bases and the J segment 5 bases; nucleotides outside the gene matches: 11. Germline V gives CDR1 MDHEN, CDR2 SYDVKM.

The chain combines TRBV19 with TRBJ2-3, with TRBD1 as a possible D gene (5 bases). The CDR3 is 16 amino acids. Trimming stripped 4 bases from V and 4 bases from J, with 18 bases between. Germline V gene lookup returns CDR1 LNHDA and CDR2 SQIVND (reference sequence). As DNA, the CDR3 is TGTGCCAGTAGTACATCAGGGAAAGGATCTCCAGATACGCAGTATTTT. It translates to CASSTSGKGSPDTQYF.

The gene calls are TRBV4-1 and TRBJ1-2; D unresolved. Trimming removed 0 bases from V and 1 base from J, with 21 bases in between. The CDR3 length is 19 residues. Germline-derived CDR1 and CDR2 are MGHRA and YSYEKL. For the CDR3, the DNA is TGCGCCAGCAGCCAAGATTCGTGGCAGGACTACCTGGGTAACTATGGCTACACCTTC. Encoded protein: CASSQDSWQDYLGNYGYTF.

The chain joins TRBV5-6 to TRBJ1-1, with D perhaps matching TRBD1 (5 bases). Germline loops: CDR1 SGHDT, CDR2 YYEEEE. This CDR3 contains 15 residues. V was pared by 4 bases and J by 11 bases, with 24 bases between. The CDR3 sequence is CASSPRQGLFLSAFF. The CDR3 DNA reads as TGTGCCAGCAGCCCGCGGCAGGGACTCTTTCTCTCGGCTTTCTTT.

The chain combines TRBV2 with TRBJ1-1; 8 bases are a match to TRBD1. Germline assignment: CDR1 SNHLY and CDR2 FYNNEI. V shed 4 bases and J 4 bases; nucleotides not matched to a gene: 11. This CDR3 is built from 16 residues. The CDR3 bases are TGTGCCAGCAGTGGACCGGATAAAACAGGGGGCACTGAAGCTTTCTTT. Encoded protein: CASSGPDKTGGTEAFF.

This rearrangement joins TRBV19 to TRBJ1-5; a possible D gene is TRBD1 (5 bases). Trimming shortened V by 1 base and J by 2 bases, and 12 bases separated the two germline ends. Germline V gene data show CDR1 as LNHDA and CDR2 as SQIVND (reference sequence). The CDR3 has 16 residues. Here the CDR3 DNA reads TGTGCCAGTAGTATAGGCAGGGACTGGGGCAATCAGCCCCAGCATTTT. Translated, it gives CASSIGRDWGNQPQHF. The full variable domain, with the rest looked up from reference TRBV19 and TRBJ1-5, is DGGITQSPKYLFRKEGQNVTLSCEQNLNHDAMYWYRQDPGQGLRLIYYSQIVNDFQKGDIAEGYSVSREKKESFPLTVTSAQKNPTAFYLCASSIGRDWGNQPQHFGDGTRLSIL.

The chain recombines TRBV2 with TRBJ1-2; the D is unclear. CDR1 and CDR2 from the germline V gene are SNHLY and FYNNEI. The CDR3 is 13 amino acids. Deletions cut 7 bases from V and 3 bases from J, with 12 bases between. CDR3 loop: CASIQLGHYGYTF. The DNA of the CDR3 is TGTGCCAGCATTCAACTAGGGCACTATGGCTACACCTTC.

The V gene is TRBV19, the J gene TRBJ2-7; 9 nucleotides agree with TRBD1. J was trimmed by 3 bases and V by 4 bases; bases with no gene match: 1. Germline CDR1 and CDR2: LNHDA and SQIVND (reference sequence). This CDR3 has 13 amino acids. CDR3 coding DNA: TGTGCCAGTAGTACGGACAGGGGCTACGAGCAGTACTTC. Translated: CASSTDRGYEQYF.

The V and J genes are TRBV10-3 and TRBJ2-1, with D tentatively TRBD1 (6 bases). Germline V gene data show CDR1 as ENHRY and CDR2 as SYGVKD. This CDR3 spans 15 amino acids. V lost 3 bases and J 6 bases, leaving 15 bases between the germline ends. The CDR3 spells CAISERGTIRNEQFF. Here the CDR3 DNA reads TGTGCCATCAGTGAAAGGGGGACCATTCGCAATGAGCAGTTCTTC.

This chain joins TRBV10-3 and TRBJ2-7, with D possibly TRBD2 on 6 matching bases. This CDR3 is 17 amino acids long. CDR1 and CDR2 (germline): ENHRY, SYGVKD. The ends were cut back, 1 base at V and 5 bases at J, with 21 bases in the middle. CDR3 coding DNA: TGTGCCATCAGTGAGTGGCAGGTCGCGGGGAAAGGGGACGAGCAGTACTTC. It translates to CAISEWQVAGKGDEQYF.

The chain has TRBV4-2 and TRBJ1-1; 7 bases line up with TRBD1. CDR3 size: 16 residues. Per germline, CDR1 LGHNA and CDR2 YNFKEQ. Losses at the gene ends were 1 base for V and 1 base for J; bases not matched to a gene: 6. CDR3 DNA: TGTGCCAGCAGCCAAGTGTTTGCAGGGGGGAACACTGAAGCTTTCTTT. The encoded protein is CASSQVFAGGNTEAFF.

Notes on this clone: One junction end disagrees with the germline gene, perhaps due to a read error. The chain links TRBV7-7 to TRBJ1-1, with unresolved D. The CDR3 runs to 14 residues. The germline V gene has CDR1 SSHAT and CDR2 FNYEAQ (reference sequence). The CDR3 loop is CASSLETSNTEAFF. The CDR3 DNA reads TGTGCTAGCAGCTTAGAAACATCCAACACTGAAGCTTTCTTT.

This clone was detected a few times. In DNA, the CDR3 is TGTGCCATCAGTGAGTCTCGGGGACTAGCGGGAGGGAGAGATACGCAGTATTTT. This sequence encodes CAISESRGLAGGRDTQYF. The chain uses TRBV10-3 and TRBJ2-3; 16 nucleotides match TRBD2. Germline V gives CDR1 ENHRY, CDR2 SYGVKD. Trimming at V came to 0 bases and at J to 5 bases, leaving 5 bases not matched to a gene. CDR3 length equals 18 residues.

The chain employs TRBV7-9 and TRBJ2-4, with D possibly being TRBD2 (5 bases). The CDR3 is 11 amino acids. The V end lost 4 bases, the J end lost 12 bases, and 10 bases lay between the germline ends. Germline CDR1 and CDR2: SEHNR and FQNEAQ (reference sequence). CDR3 residues: CASSSGDSQYF. The CDR3 region has the DNA TGTGCCAGCAGCTCCGGGGATAGTCAGTACTTC.

This clone was detected once. The rearrangement links TRBV19 to TRBJ2-7; 12 bases are a match to TRBD2. The CDR3 is 15 amino acids. The V and J ends lost 3 bases and 5 bases, in that order; junction bases with no gene match: 5. Germline V CDR1 and CDR2: LNHDA, SQIVND (reference sequence). The CDR3 spells CASSISSSGRDEQYF. The DNA of the CDR3 is TGTGCCAGTAGTATTTCGTCTAGCGGGAGGGACGAGCAGTACTTC.

This clone was recorded only once. The chain joins TRBV28 to TRBJ1-1; D call uncertain. The germline V and J ends were trimmed by 5 bases and 0 bases, with 10 bases remaining between them. Per germline, CDR1 MDHEN and CDR2 SYDVKM. The CDR3 contains 14 residues. The CDR3 DNA is TGTGCCAGCAGTCTAGTGAATATGAACACTGAAGCTTTCTTT. Translated: CASSLVNMNTEAFF.

Regarding this clone: A junction end diverges from the germline sequence, so it may reflect a read error. CDR3 region: CASSFIELMGKGFIF. In nucleotides, the CDR3 is TGTGCCAGCAGTTTTATAGAACTCATGGGAAAGGGGTTCATCTTC. This sequence joins TRBV27 and TRBJ2-1; tentatively, D is TRBD1 (5 bases). CDR1 is MNHEY and CDR2 is SMNVEV in the germline V gene (reference sequence). The CDR3 contains 15 residues.

This clone has only one observation. The J gene is TRBJ1-2, the V gene TRBV7-8; 8 nucleotides agree with TRBD1. Germline CDR1 is SGHVS and CDR2 is FQNEAQ. The V gene end was trimmed by 5 bases and the J gene end by 7 bases; junction bases not matched to a gene: 12. The CDR3 extends over 15 amino acids. For the CDR3, the DNA is TGTGCCAGCAGCCCTGGGAGAGGGACAGGATCTGGCTACACCTTC. Its protein product is CASSPGRGTGSGYTF.

The gene calls are TRBV19 and TRBJ2-7, with 10 bases matching TRBD1. This CDR3 contains 14 residues. V lost 10 bases to trimming and J lost 0 bases; unmatched junction nucleotides: 6. Germline CDR1 reads LNHDA; CDR2 reads SQIVND (reference sequence). CDR3 loop: CATRGTGVSYEQYF. The DNA of the CDR3 is TGTGCCACCAGGGGGACAGGGGTCTCCTACGAGCAGTACTTC.

The chain has TRBV19 and TRBJ1-3; TRBD1 aligns across 10 bases. V lost 5 bases and J lost 2; bases outside the gene matches: 3. This CDR3 contains 15 residues. CDR1 is LNHDA, CDR2 SQIVND, per germline (reference sequence). For the CDR3, the DNA is TGTGCCAGTAGTGGAGACAGGGGGCCTGGAAACACCATATATTTT. Protein: CASSGDRGPGNTIYF.